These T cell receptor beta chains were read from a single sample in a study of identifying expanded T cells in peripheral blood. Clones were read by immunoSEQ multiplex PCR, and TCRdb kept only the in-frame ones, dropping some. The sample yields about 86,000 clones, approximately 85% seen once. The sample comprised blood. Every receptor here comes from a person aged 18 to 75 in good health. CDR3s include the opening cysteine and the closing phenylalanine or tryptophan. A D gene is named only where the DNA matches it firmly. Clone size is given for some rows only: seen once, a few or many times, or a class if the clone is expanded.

CDR3: CASSLEEGPYYGYTF
DNA: TGTGCCAGCAGCCTAGAGGAGGGGCCCTACTATGGCTACACCTTC
V: TRBV9
D: -
size: -
J: TRBJ1-2

CDR3: CATRLGARGRGSEDYGYTF
DNA: TGTGCCACCCGTCTCGGAGCTAGGGGGCGAGGTTCTGAGGACTATGGCTACACCTTC
V: TRBV15
D: TRBD1
size: -
J: TRBJ1-2

CDR3: CASSYEGYTF
DNA: TGTGCCAGCAGCTATGAAGGCTACACCTTC
V: TRBV6-6
D: -
size: -
J: TRBJ1-2

CDR3: CASSIVPYEQYF
DNA: TGTGCCAGTAGTATAGTTCCCTACGAGCAGTACTTC
V: TRBV19
D: -
size: few
J: TRBJ2-7

CDR3: CASSVTGGLSQPQHF
DNA: TGTGCCAGCAGTGTCACAGGGGGCTTAAGTCAGCCCCAGCATTTT
V: TRBV6-6
D: TRBD1
size: -
J: TRBJ1-5

CDR3: CASSLVSSVPGSTEAFF
DNA: TGTGCCAGCAGTTTAGTTAGTTCTGTTCCCGGATCCACTGAAGCTTTCTTT
V: TRBV27
D: -
size: -
J: TRBJ1-1

CDR3: CASSQSGLAPDTQYF
DNA: TGCGCCAGCAGCCAATCCGGACTAGCCCCAGATACGCAGTATTTT
V: TRBV4-1
D: TRBD2
size: once
J: TRBJ2-3

CDR3: CASSESGGAGTQYF
DNA: TGTGCCAGCAGTGAATCAGGGGGCGCCGGGACCCAGTACTTC
V: TRBV2
D: TRBD1
size: -
J: TRBJ2-5

CDR3: CSVLRPGLETQYF
DNA: TGCAGCGTCCTTAGGCCGGGGCTGGAGACCCAGTACTTC
V: TRBV29-1
D: -
size: -
J: TRBJ2-5

CDR3: CAWGTHEQYF
DNA: TGTGCCTGGGGGACCCACGAGCAGTACTTC
V: TRBV30
D: -
size: -
J: TRBJ2-7

CDR3: CASSQQPGQGAGQPQHF
DNA: TGCGCCAGCAGCCAACAACCGGGACAGGGGGCCGGACAGCCCCAGCATTTT
V: TRBV4-1
D: TRBD1
size: -
J: TRBJ1-5

CDR3: CASSFDSEQPNSPLHF
DNA: TGCGCCAGCAGCTTCGACAGCGAACAGCCAAATTCACCCCTCCACTTT
V: TRBV5-1
D: -
size: -
J: TRBJ1-6

CDR3: CASSPDSNYGYTF
DNA: TGTGCCAGCAGCCCGGACAGTAACTATGGCTACACCTTC
V: TRBV7-6
D: -
size: -
J: TRBJ1-2

CDR3: CASSLSGARNQPQHF
DNA: TGCGCCAGCAGCTTATCAGGGGCAAGGAATCAGCCCCAGCATTTT
V: TRBV5-1
D: -
size: -
J: TRBJ1-5

CDR3: CASSAGGGPYNEQFF
DNA: TGCGCCAGCAGCGCTGGGGGGGGCCCGTACAATGAGCAGTTCTTC
V: TRBV5-1
D: -
size: -
J: TRBJ2-1

CDR3: CAISGGPIWYEQYF
DNA: TGTGCCATCAGTGGGGGCCCCATTTGGTACGAGCAGTACTTC
V: TRBV10-3
D: -
size: -
J: TRBJ2-7

CDR3: CATSRDVGSQVEAFF
DNA: TGTGCCACCAGCAGAGATGTTGGCAGTCAAGTTGAAGCTTTCTTT
V: TRBV15
D: -
size: -
J: TRBJ1-1

CDR3: CASSFFGETQYF
DNA: TGCGCCAGCAGCTTTTTTGGAGAGACCCAGTACTTC
V: TRBV5-1
D: -
size: -
J: TRBJ2-5

CDR3: CASSRGTEAFF
DNA: TGTGCCAGCAGCCGGGGTACGGAAGCTTTCTTT
V: TRBV16
D: -
size: few
J: TRBJ1-1

CDR3: CASSSGNRGVGQPQHF
DNA: TGTGCCAGCAGCTCCGGAAACAGGGGTGTAGGGCAGCCCCAGCATTTT
V: TRBV5-5
D: TRBD1
size: -
J: TRBJ1-5

CDR3: CASSLEGSAEAFF
DNA: TGTGCCAGCAGCTTAGAGGGTTCTGCTGAAGCTTTCTTT
V: TRBV11-2
D: -
size: -
J: TRBJ1-1

CDR3: CASIRTGATDTQYF
DNA: TGTGCCAGCATCAGGACAGGGGCCACAGATACGCAGTATTTT
V: TRBV6-5
D: TRBD1
size: -
J: TRBJ2-3

CDR3: CASSDWDRSNYGYTF
DNA: TGTGCCAGCAGTGACTGGGACAGATCTAACTATGGCTACACCTTC
V: TRBV6-1
D: TRBD1
size: -
J: TRBJ1-2

CDR3: CASSQLGGPSTDTQYF
DNA: TGTGCCAGCAGCCAGTTGGGGGGCCCTAGCACAGATACGCAGTATTTT
V: TRBV6-6
D: -
size: -
J: TRBJ2-3

CDR3: CASSLVTGRSGYTF
DNA: TGTGCCAGCAGCTTGGTTACAGGAAGGTCTGGCTACACCTTC
V: TRBV5-6
D: -
size: -
J: TRBJ1-2

CDR3: CSVDLDFPGYTQYF
DNA: TGCAGCGTTGATTTGGACTTCCCCGGATATACGCAGTATTTT
V: TRBV29-1
D: -
size: -
J: TRBJ2-3

CDR3: CASRIEWDDEQYF
DNA: TGTGCCAGCCGTATTGAGTGGGATGACGAGCAGTACTTC
V: TRBV13
D: -
size: -
J: TRBJ2-7

CDR3: CASRTRTSPNNEQFF
DNA: TGTGCCAGCAGGACGAGGACTAGCCCGAACAATGAGCAGTTCTTC
V: TRBV6-5
D: TRBD2
size: -
J: TRBJ2-1

CDR3: CASNSGGRNNEQFF
DNA: TGTGCCAGCAATAGCGGGGGGCGTAACAATGAGCAGTTCTTC
V: TRBV6-6
D: TRBD2
size: -
J: TRBJ2-1

CDR3: CAWKQDISGNTIYF
DNA: TGTGCCTGGAAACAGGACATCTCTGGAAACACCATATATTTT
V: TRBV30
D: -
size: -
J: TRBJ1-3

CDR3: CASRRTLISTDTQYF
DNA: TGTGCCAGCAGACGCACCTTAATATCCACAGATACGCAGTATTTT
V: TRBV6-6
D: -
size: -
J: TRBJ2-3

CDR3: CASSRRGTEAFF
DNA: TGTGCCAGCAGCCGCCGGGGCACTGAAGCTTTCTTT
V: TRBV7-2
D: -
size: -
J: TRBJ1-1

CDR3: CASSPTSGSYGYTF
DNA: TGTGCCAGCAGCCCAACCTCCGGGAGCTATGGCTACACCTTC
V: TRBV9
D: -
size: -
J: TRBJ1-2

CDR3: CASSYSVISGNTIYF
DNA: TGTGCCAGTAGCTACTCTGTCATCTCTGGAAACACCATATATTTT
V: TRBV19
D: -
size: -
J: TRBJ1-3

CDR3: CASSLTHGTGKNYGYTF
DNA: TGTGCCAGCAGCCTGACCCACGGGACAGGGAAGAACTATGGCTACACCTTC
V: TRBV5-5
D: TRBD1
size: -
J: TRBJ1-2

CDR3: CASSISQGGYGYTF
DNA: TGTGCCAGCAGCATATCCCAGGGGGGCTATGGCTACACCTTC
V: TRBV6-1
D: TRBD1
size: -
J: TRBJ1-2

CDR3: CASRTGRTLTNEKLFF
DNA: TGTGCCAGTAGGACGGGACGAACCTTAACTAATGAAAAACTGTTTTTT
V: TRBV19
D: -
size: -
J: TRBJ1-4

CDR3: CASSIGIVNSPLHF
DNA: TGTGCCAGTAGTATCGGGATCGTAAATTCACCCCTCCACTTT
V: TRBV19
D: -
size: few
J: TRBJ1-6

CDR3: CASSQVVDSNTEAFF
DNA: TGCGCCAGCAGCCAAGTGGTAGACAGTAACACTGAAGCTTTCTTT
V: TRBV4-3
D: -
size: -
J: TRBJ1-1

CDR3: CASSLNPATNEKLFF
DNA: TGTGCCAGCAGTCTTAACCCCGCAACTAATGAAAAACTGTTTTTT
V: TRBV6-5
D: -
size: -
J: TRBJ1-4

CDR3: CASSIEAPPRGKSYEQYF
DNA: TGTGCCAGTAGTATTGAAGCACCCCCCAGGGGAAAATCCTACGAGCAGTACTTC
V: TRBV19
D: -
size: -
J: TRBJ2-7

CDR3: CASSYSISVNTEAFF
DNA: TGTGCCAGCAGTTACTCGATCTCAGTGAACACTGAAGCTTTCTTT
V: TRBV6-5
D: -
size: -
J: TRBJ1-1

CDR3: CASSPPSGFDRSYEQYF
DNA: TGTGCCAGCAGCCCTCCCTCAGGGTTCGATAGGTCCTACGAGCAGTACTTC
V: TRBV11-2
D: -
size: -
J: TRBJ2-7

CDR3: CASSYDRANYGYTF
DNA: TGTGCCAGCAGTTATGACAGGGCAAACTATGGCTACACCTTC
V: TRBV5-4
D: TRBD1
size: -
J: TRBJ1-2

CDR3: CASSQDFGSDTDTQYF
DNA: TGCGCCAGCAGCCAAGATTTCGGCAGCGACACAGATACGCAGTATTTT
V: TRBV5-5
D: -
size: -
J: TRBJ2-3

CDR3: CASSSSGPYEQYF
DNA: TGTGCCAGTAGTTCCAGCGGACCCTACGAGCAGTACTTC
V: TRBV19
D: -
size: -
J: TRBJ2-7

CDR3: CASSILGGAKNIQYF
DNA: TGTGCCAGTAGTATTTTAGGGGGTGCCAAAAACATTCAGTACTTC
V: TRBV19
D: -
size: -
J: TRBJ2-4

CDR3: CAIRGRDDSPLHF
DNA: TGTGCCATCAGGGGACGGGACGATTCACCCCTCCACTTT
V: TRBV10-3
D: -
size: -
J: TRBJ1-6

CDR3: CSSRNRGREGETQYF
DNA: TGCAGCTCAAGAAACAGGGGGCGGGAGGGTGAGACCCAGTACTTC
V: TRBV29-1
D: -
size: -
J: TRBJ2-5

CDR3: CAISGSSLAGGPGETQYF
DNA: TGTGCCATCAGTGGTTCATCCCTAGCGGGGGGGCCTGGAGAGACCCAGTACTTC
V: TRBV10-3
D: TRBD2
size: -
J: TRBJ2-5

CDR3: CASSSDRRSTEAFF
DNA: TGTGCCAGCAGTTCGGACCGGCGGTCCACTGAAGCTTTCTTT
V: TRBV6-4
D: -
size: -
J: TRBJ1-1

CDR3: CASTHPSGNTIYF
DNA: TGTGCCAGCACCCACCCGTCTGGAAACACCATATATTTT
V: TRBV6-5
D: -
size: few
J: TRBJ1-3